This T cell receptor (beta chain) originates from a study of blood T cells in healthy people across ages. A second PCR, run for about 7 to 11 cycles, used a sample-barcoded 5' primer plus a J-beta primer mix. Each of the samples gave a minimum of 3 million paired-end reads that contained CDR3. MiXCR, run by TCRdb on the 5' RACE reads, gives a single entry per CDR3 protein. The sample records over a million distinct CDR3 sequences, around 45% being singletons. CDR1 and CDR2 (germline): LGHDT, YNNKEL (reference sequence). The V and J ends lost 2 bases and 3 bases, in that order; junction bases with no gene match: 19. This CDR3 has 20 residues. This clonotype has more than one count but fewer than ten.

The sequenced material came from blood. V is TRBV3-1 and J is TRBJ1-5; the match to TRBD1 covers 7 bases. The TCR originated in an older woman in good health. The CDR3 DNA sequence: TGTGCCAGCAGCCAACCCAAAGAGGGCCACCGGGACAGATACAATCAGCCCCAGCATTTT. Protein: CASSQPKEGHRDRYNQPQHF.